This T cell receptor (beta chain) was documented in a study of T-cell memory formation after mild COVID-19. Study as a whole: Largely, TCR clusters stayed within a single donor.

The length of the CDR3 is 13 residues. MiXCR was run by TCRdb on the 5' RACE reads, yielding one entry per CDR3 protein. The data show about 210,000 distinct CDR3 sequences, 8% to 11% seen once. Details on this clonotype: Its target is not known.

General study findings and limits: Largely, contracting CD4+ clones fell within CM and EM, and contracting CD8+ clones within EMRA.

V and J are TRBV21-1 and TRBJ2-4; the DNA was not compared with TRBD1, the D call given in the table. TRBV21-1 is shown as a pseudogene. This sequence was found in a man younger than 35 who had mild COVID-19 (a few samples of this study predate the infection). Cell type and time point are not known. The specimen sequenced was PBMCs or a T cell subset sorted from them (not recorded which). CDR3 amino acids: CASPWARLDIQYF. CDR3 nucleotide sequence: TGTGCCAGCCCTTGGGCCAGGTTGGACATTCAGTACTTC.